The source of this T cell receptor (beta chain) is a study of shared clonotypes between healthy human individuals. Profiled with immunoSEQ multiplex PCR; TCRdb holds only in-frame clones, not every one. This repertoire shows approximately 500,000 clones, 70% to 80% found once; its top ten account for 12%. This clonotype was sampled from a woman in her thirties or forties in good health. Some clones in this sample may be carry-over from other donors' samples. Specimen: PBMCs.

This CDR3 reads CSVDTRGGSTYNEQFF. The CDR3 region has the DNA TGCAGCGTTGATACCAGGGGCGGGAGTACCTACAATGAGCAGTTCTTC. This sequence joins TRBV29-1 and TRBJ2-1; TRBD2 might be the D (7 bases). The germline gives CDR1 SQVTM, CDR2 ANQGSEA. The V end was cut by 3 bases, the J end by 2 bases, with 17 bases between. The CDR3 runs 16 residues.